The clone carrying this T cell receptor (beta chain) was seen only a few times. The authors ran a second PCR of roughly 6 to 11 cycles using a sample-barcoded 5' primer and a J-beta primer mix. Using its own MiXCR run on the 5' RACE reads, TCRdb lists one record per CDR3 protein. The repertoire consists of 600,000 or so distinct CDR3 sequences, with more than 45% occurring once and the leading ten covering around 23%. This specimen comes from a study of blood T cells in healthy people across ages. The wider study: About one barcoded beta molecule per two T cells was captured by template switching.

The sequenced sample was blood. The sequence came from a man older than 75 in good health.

This CDR3 reads CASTLVPGNSPLHF. As DNA, the CDR3 is TGTGCCAGCACTCTAGTCCCCGGGAATTCACCCCTCCACTTT. This chain links TRBV12-3 or TRBV12-4 with TRBJ1-6; D gene uncertain. This CDR3 has 14 residues. Trimming stripped 7 bases from V and 7 bases from J, with 14 bases between.